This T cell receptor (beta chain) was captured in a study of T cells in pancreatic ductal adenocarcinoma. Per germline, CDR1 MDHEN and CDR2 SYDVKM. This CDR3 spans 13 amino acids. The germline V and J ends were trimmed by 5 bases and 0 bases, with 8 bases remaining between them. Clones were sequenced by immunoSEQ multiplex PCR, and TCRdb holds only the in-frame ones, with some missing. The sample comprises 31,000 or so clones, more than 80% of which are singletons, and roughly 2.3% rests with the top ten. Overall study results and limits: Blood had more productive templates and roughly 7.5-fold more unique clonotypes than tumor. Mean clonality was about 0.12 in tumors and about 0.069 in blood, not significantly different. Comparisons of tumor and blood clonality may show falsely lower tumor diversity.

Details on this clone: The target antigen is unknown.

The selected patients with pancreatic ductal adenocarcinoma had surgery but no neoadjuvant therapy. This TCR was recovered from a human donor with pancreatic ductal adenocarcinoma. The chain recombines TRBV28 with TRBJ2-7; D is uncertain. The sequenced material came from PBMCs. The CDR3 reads CASSAPVSYEQYF. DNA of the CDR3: TGTGCCAGCAGTGCGCCCGTCTCCTACGAGCAGTACTTC.